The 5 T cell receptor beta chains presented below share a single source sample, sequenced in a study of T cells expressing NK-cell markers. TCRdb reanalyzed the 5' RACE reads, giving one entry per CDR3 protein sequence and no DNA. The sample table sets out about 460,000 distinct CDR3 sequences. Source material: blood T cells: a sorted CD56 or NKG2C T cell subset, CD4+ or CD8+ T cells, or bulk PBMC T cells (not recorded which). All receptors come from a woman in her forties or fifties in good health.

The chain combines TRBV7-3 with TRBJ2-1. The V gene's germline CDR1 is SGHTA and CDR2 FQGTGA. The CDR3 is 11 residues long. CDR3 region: CASSSQRIAFF.

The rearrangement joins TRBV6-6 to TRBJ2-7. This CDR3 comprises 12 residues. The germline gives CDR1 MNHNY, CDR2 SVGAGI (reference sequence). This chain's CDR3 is CASSTVVYEQYF.

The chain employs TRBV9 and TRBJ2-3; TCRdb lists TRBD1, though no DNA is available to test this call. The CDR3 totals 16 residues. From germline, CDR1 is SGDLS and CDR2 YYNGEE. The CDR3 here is CASSVGSGGGTDTQYF.

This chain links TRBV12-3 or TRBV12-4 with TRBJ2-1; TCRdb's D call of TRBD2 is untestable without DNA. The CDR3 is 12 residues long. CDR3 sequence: CASSFSLNEQFF.

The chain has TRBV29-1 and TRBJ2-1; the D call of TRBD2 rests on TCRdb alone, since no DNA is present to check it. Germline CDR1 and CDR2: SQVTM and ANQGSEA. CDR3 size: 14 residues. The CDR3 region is CSVGRRLALNEQFF.